What follows is one T cell receptor beta chain and its context. This clonotype was seen only a few times. This clone's antigen is unknown. Base qualities are not recorded, but no much larger clone differs from it by a single base. Receptors were amplified or captured by RT-PCR. Sequencing relied on an Illumina HiSeq 2500. TCRdb ran its own pipeline on the public reads, namely fastp trimming at Q25 and MiXCR clone calling, and kept in-frame beta chains. Rows with one shared CDR3 protein collapse into an entry with the most common genes and DNA. This sample holds 530,000 or so distinct CDR3 sequences; around 13% were observed only once. The ten biggest clones cover 11% of the sample. This sample was taken from a study of response to subunit inactivated influenza vaccine (dated by TCRdb to 2017 to 2018). About the study as a whole: To follow how T cells responded to a trivalent subunit inactivated influenza vaccine, the researchers relied on deep quantitative profiling of the T cell receptor repertoire. Overall results and qualifications from the work: It was suggested by the authors that each seasonal influenza vaccination may recruit only a limited number of new T cells.

The germline V and J ends show losses of 4 bases and 2 bases respectively, and no gene match explains 7 bases of the junction. Reading from cysteine to phenylalanine, the CDR3 counts 16 amino acids. Only the CDR3 DNA stays, 48 bases, in frame from base 1. From a lookup of the germline V gene, CDR1 and CDR2 are MNHEY and SVGAGI. The rearranged chain carries TRBV6-5 and TRBJ2-7, with 11 middle bases fitting TRBD2. Material: PBMCs from blood, obtained approximately 12 days after vaccination. The origin of this receptor is a man aged 50 to 60 who received an inactivated influenza vaccine. Donor details come from another sample of the same person, matched by shared clones. The base sequence is TGTGCCAGCAGTTCCACCGGGACTAGCGGAACCTACGAGCAGTACTTC. This is translated as CASSSTGTSGTYEQYF.